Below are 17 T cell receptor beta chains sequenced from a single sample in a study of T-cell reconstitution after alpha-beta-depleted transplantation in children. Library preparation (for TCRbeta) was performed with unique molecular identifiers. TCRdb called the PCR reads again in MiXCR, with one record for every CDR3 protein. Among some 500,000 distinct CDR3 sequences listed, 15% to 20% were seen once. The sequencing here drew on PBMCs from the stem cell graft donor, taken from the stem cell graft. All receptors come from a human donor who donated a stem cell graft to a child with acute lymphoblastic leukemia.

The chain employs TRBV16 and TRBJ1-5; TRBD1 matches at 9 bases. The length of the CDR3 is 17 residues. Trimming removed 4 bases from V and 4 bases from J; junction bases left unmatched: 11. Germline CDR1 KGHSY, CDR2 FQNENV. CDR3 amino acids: CASSPHAGGTGNQPQHF. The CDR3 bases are TGTGCCAGCAGCCCACATGCGGGGGGGACAGGGAATCAGCCCCAGCATTTT. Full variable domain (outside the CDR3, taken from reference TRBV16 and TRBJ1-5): GEEVAQTPKHLVRGEGQKAKLYCAPIKGHSYVFWYQQVLKNEFKFLISFQNENVFDETGMPKERFSAKCLPNSPCSLEIQATKLEDSAVYFCASSPHAGGTGNQPQHFGDGTRLSIL.

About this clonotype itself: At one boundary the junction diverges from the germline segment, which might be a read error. The CDR3 region is CASSYGPQGTDTQYF. The CDR3 nucleotides are TGTGCCAGCAGCTACGGTCCACAGGGCACGGATACGCAGTATTTT. This rearrangement joins TRBV7-8 to TRBJ2-3, with D possibly being TRBD1 (6 bases). The CDR3 covers 15 residues. Germline V gene data show CDR1 as SGHVS and CDR2 as FQNEAQ.

CDR3 loop: CASNDGGILNETQYF. In DNA, the CDR3 is TGCGCCAGCAACGACGGAGGGATCCTAAACGAGACCCAGTACTTC. The V call is TRBV5-1, the J call TRBJ2-5; D may be TRBD2 (6 bases). Germline loops: CDR1 SGHRS, CDR2 YFSETQ. Between the trimmed V and J ends, which lost 6 bases and 5 bases, there was a span of 20 bases. CDR3 length equals 15 residues.

The chain's CDR3 is CASSYDARDRGAFF. The CDR3 DNA reads TGCGCCAGCAGCTACGACGCCCGGGACAGGGGCGCTTTCTTT. The genes are TRBV5-1 and TRBJ1-1; TRBD1 aligns across 10 bases. V gave up 3 bases and J gave up 11 bases; unmatched junction bases: 10. The CDR3 is 14 amino acids. Germline V lookup: CDR1 SGHRS, CDR2 YFSETQ.

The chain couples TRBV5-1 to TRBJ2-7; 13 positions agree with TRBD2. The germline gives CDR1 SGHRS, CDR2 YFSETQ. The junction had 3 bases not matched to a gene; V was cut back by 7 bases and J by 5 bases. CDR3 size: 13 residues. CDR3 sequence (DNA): TGCGCCAGCGGGACTAGCGGGATTGACGAGCAGTACTTC. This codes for CASGTSGIDEQYF.

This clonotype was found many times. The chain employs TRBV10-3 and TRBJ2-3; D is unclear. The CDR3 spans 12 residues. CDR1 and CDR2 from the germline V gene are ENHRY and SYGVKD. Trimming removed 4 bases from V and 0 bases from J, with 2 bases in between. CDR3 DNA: TGTGCCATCAGTGCTAGCACAGATACGCAGTATTTT. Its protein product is CAISASTDTQYF.

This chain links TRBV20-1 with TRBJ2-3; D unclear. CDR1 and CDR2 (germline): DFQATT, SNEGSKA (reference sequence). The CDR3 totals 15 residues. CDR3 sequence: CSVGSGSKFTDTQYF. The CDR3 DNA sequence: TGCAGCGTCGGGTCGGGCTCGAAATTCACAGATACGCAGTATTTT.

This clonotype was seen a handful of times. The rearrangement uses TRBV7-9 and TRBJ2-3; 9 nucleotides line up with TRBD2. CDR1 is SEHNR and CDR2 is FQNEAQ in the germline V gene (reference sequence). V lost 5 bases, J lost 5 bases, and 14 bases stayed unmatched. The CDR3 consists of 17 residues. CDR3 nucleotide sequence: TGTGCCAGCAGCCCCGCGACGGCGGGAGGGCCGGGAGATACGCAGTATTTT. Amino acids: CASSPATAGGPGDTQYF.

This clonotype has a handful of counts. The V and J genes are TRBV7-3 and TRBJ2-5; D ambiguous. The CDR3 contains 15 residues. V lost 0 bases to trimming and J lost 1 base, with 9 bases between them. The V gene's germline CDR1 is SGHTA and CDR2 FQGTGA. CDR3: CASSLTGSVQETQYF. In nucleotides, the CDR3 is TGTGCCAGCAGCTTAACTGGTTCCGTCCAAGAGACCCAGTACTTC.

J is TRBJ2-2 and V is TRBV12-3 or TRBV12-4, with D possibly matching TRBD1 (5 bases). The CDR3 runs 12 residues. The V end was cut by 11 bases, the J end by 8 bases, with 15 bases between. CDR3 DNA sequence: TGTGCCTCCAGGGTCAAGGCGGGGGAGCTGTTTTTT. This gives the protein CASRVKAGELFF.

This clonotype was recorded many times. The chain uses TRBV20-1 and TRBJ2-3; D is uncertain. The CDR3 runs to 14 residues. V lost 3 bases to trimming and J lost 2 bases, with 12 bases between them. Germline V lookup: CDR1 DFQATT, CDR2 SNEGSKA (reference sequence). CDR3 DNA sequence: TGCAGTGCTAGGTCCGTATATAACACAGATACGCAGTATTTT. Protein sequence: CSARSVYNTDTQYF.

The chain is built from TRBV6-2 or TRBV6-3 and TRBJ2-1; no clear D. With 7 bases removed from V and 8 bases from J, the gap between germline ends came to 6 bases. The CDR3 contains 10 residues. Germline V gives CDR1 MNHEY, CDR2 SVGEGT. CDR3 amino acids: CASIGDEQFF. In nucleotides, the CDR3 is TGTGCCAGCATTGGAGATGAGCAGTTCTTC.

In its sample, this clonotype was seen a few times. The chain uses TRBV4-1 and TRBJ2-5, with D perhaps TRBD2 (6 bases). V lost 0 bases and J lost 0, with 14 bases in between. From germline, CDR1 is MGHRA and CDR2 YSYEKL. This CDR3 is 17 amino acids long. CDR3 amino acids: CASSQESGAMDQETQYF. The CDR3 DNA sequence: TGCGCCAGCAGCCAAGAGTCGGGAGCGATGGACCAAGAGACCCAGTACTTC.

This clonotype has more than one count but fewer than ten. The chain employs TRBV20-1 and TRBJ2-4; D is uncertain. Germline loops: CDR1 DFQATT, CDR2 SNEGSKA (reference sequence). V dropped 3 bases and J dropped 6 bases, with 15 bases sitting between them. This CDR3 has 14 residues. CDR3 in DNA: TGCAGTGCTAGCGAGAGACGGGTACCAAACATTCAGTACTTC. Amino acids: CSASERRVPNIQYF.

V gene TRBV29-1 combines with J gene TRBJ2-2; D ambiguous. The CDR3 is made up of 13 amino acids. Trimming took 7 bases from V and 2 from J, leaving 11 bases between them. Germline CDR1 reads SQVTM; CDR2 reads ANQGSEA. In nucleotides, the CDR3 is TGCAGCGCCCTACTTGACAACACCGGGGAGCTGTTTTTT. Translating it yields CSALLDNTGELFF.

The CDR3 protein is CASSRTSGRSAPHEQYF. The CDR3, as DNA: TGTGCCAGCAGCCGGACTAGCGGGAGGTCTGCTCCGCACGAGCAGTACTTC. This chain joins TRBV7-9 and TRBJ2-7, with 14 nucleotides matching TRBD2. This CDR3 has 17 residues. V lost 5 bases and J lost 5; bases outside the gene matches: 11. The germline CDR1 and CDR2 sequences are SEHNR and FQNEAQ (reference sequence).

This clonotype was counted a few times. The CDR3 DNA reads as TGTGCCAGCAGCTTAGTTGGGCTGGGGATCCGCGGGTCAGGGGGGAATGAGCAGTTCTTC. This codes for CASSLVGLGIRGSGGNEQFF. The chain couples TRBV7-8 to TRBJ2-1; tentatively, D is TRBD1 (7 bases). Trimming stripped 1 base from V and 7 bases from J, with 29 bases between. This CDR3 comprises 20 residues. The germline gives CDR1 SGHVS, CDR2 FQNEAQ.